A single sample is the source of the 8 T cell receptor beta chains below, sequenced in a study of T cell changes during pregnancy in multiple sclerosis (dated by TCRdb to the late 2010s). The library was prepared using the immunoSEQ multiplex PCR assay. TCRdb obtained this table from immuneACCESS and retained in-frame rearrangements with V and J assigned. These tables miss some clones; where compared with another copy, unresolved V genes account for less than half of the shortfall, and the remainder is unexplained. The sample table holds about 86,000 clones, of which approximately 89% were seen once. 1.5% to 2% of the sample goes to the ten largest clones. The sequencing used peripheral blood, collected in the first trimester of pregnancy. These receptors came from a female donor in good health, enrolled as a control in a pregnancy study.

This clone was observed a handful of times. This chain links TRBV4-3 with TRBJ2-6; a possible D gene is TRBD1 (7 bases). Germline values: CDR1 LGHNA, CDR2 YSLEER. CDR3 length: 18 amino acids. V lost 0 bases, J lost 2 bases, and 14 bases lay in between. The CDR3 DNA is TGCGCCAGCAGCCAAGATTCGGAGGGGGCGACTGGGGCCAACGTCCTGACTTTC. As protein: CASSQDSEGATGANVLTF.

The chain combines TRBV15 with TRBJ1-2; the match to TRBD1 covers 10 bases. This CDR3 spans 18 amino acids. Germline trimming cut 1 base from V and 6 bases from J; bases unmatched to any gene: 14. Germline CDR1 reads LNHNV; CDR2 reads YYDKDF (reference sequence). CDR3 coding DNA: TGTGCCACCAGCAGAGGTTATGGGACAGGGGAATCTATGGATGGCTACACCTTC. This gives the protein CATSRGYGTGESMDGYTF. The whole variable domain, remainder taken from reference TRBV15 and TRBJ1-2, is DAMVIQNPRYQVTQFGKPVTLSCSQTLNHNVMYWYQQKSSQAPKLLFHYYDKDFNNEADTPDNFQSRRPNTSFCFLDIRSPGLGDTAMYLCATSRGYGTGESMDGYTFGSGTRLTVV.

This CDR3 reads CASSLAGGVRGNTIYF. The CDR3 DNA reads as TGTGCCAGCAGCTTAGCTGGGGGGGTTCGTGGAAACACCATATATTTT. The chain has TRBV7-6 and TRBJ1-3; TRBD1 is a possible D gene (5 bases). Germline V lookup: CDR1 SGHVS, CDR2 FNYEAQ. Trimming left V 0 bases short and J 3 bases short, with 12 bases between. CDR3 size: 16 residues.

The genes are TRBV5-4 and TRBJ2-7, with TRBD1 matching 10 bases. V lost 1 base and J lost 7; bases outside the gene matches: 5. From germline, CDR1 is SGHNT and CDR2 YYREEE (reference sequence). The CDR3 spans 14 residues. The chain's CDR3 is CASSLRQGAGEQYF. The CDR3 DNA follows: TGTGCCAGCAGCTTGCGACAGGGGGCGGGGGAGCAGTACTTC.

The CDR3 DNA follows: TGTGCCAGTAGTCCCACTGACAGGGGGGTCGATCAGCCCCAGCATTTT. This translates into CASSPTDRGVDQPQHF. The V and J genes are TRBV19 and TRBJ1-5; TRBD1 agrees at 9 bases. Germline V gene data show CDR1 as LNHDA and CDR2 as SQIVND (reference sequence). This CDR3 spans 16 amino acids. Trimming took 5 bases from V and 5 from J; bases not matched to a gene: 10. The full variable domain, its missing parts supplied by reference TRBV19 and TRBJ1-5, is DGGITQSPKYLFRKEGQNVTLSCEQNLNHDAMYWYRQDPGQGLRLIYYSQIVNDFQKGDIAEGYSVSREKKESFPLTVTSAQKNPTAFYLCASSPTDRGVDQPQHFGDGTRLSIL.

This rearrangement joins TRBV28 to TRBJ2-7; 12 bases map to TRBD1. Unmatched junction bases numbered 1, after V lost 2 bases and J lost 5 bases. CDR1 and CDR2 (germline): MDHEN, SYDVKM. The CDR3 loop spans 14 amino acids. The CDR3 here is CASSLGTGGNEQYF. CDR3 DNA: TGTGCCAGCAGTTTAGGGACAGGGGGCAACGAGCAGTACTTC.

The chain has TRBV5-4 and TRBJ2-7; 8 bases agree with TRBD1. The trim removed 5 bases at V and 1 base at J, leaving 5 bases unmatched. Looked up from germline, CDR1 is SGHNT and CDR2 is YYREEE (reference sequence). This CDR3 comprises 14 residues. The CDR3 here is CASRGDRWSYEQYF. Here the CDR3 DNA reads TGTGCCAGCAGGGGGGACAGGTGGTCCTACGAGCAGTACTTC.

The J gene is TRBJ1-2, the V gene TRBV14; TRBD1 agrees at 7 bases. Germline-derived CDR1 and CDR2 are SGHDN and FVKESK. This CDR3 is 17 amino acids long. Trimming cost V 3 bases and J 3 bases; bases outside gene matches: 13. CDR3 amino acids: CASSHTGVLIRDYGYTF. The CDR3 coding sequence is TGTGCCAGCAGCCATACAGGGGTACTAATCCGCGACTATGGCTACACCTTC.